The rows below give T cell receptor beta chains drawn from one sample of a study of PD-1 blockade in classical Hodgkin lymphoma. The assay was immunoSEQ multiplex PCR, and TCRdb's table has in-frame clones only and misses some. The sample lists approximately 60,000 clones; 90% were seen once. Sequencing used peripheral blood mononuclear cells (PBMCs), obtained at baseline. The receptors were gathered from a human donor with classical Hodgkin lymphoma. Each CDR3 is given with its conserved first and last residue. Fields, in order: clone size, J gene, D gene, CDR3 length, V gene, CDR3 protein, CDR3 DNA. A D gene is named only where the DNA matches it firmly. Size tells how often a clone was seen (once, few, many) or the class of an expanded clone, and some rows leave it out.

size: -
J: TRBJ1-5
D: -
length: 13
V: TRBV18
CDR3: CASSPDSNQPQHF
DNA: TGTGCCAGCTCACCGGACAGTAATCAGCCCCAGCATTTT

size: -
J: TRBJ2-7
D: -
length: 13
V: TRBV2
CDR3: CASSEISNGEQYF
DNA: TGTGCCAGCAGTGAAATCTCCAATGGAGAGCAGTACTTC

size: -
J: TRBJ1-6
D: -
length: 13
V: TRBV11-3
CDR3: CASSLNQGSPLHF
DNA: TGTGCCAGCAGCTTAAATCAGGGTTCACCCCTCCACTTT

size: -
J: TRBJ2-1
D: TRBD1
length: 14
V: TRBV19
CDR3: CASNPGQTYNEQFF
DNA: TGTGCCAGTAACCCGGGACAGACGTACAATGAGCAGTTCTTC

size: -
J: TRBJ1-6
D: TRBD1
length: 16
V: TRBV7-2
CDR3: CASSLGWGQDNSPLHF
DNA: TGTGCCAGCAGCTTAGGGTGGGGACAGGACAATTCACCCCTCCACTTT

size: -
J: TRBJ2-2
D: -
length: 12
V: TRBV4-1
CDR3: CASSQIDGELFF
DNA: TGCGCCAGCAGCCAAATAGACGGGGAGCTGTTTTTT

size: few
J: TRBJ2-3
D: TRBD1
length: 13
V: TRBV2
CDR3: CASRRTGSDTQYF
DNA: TGTGCCAGCAGAAGGACAGGGTCAGATACGCAGTATTTT

size: -
J: TRBJ1-3
D: -
length: 13
V: TRBV6-1
CDR3: CASRALQDSSIYF
DNA: TGTGCCAGCAGAGCGTTACAGGATTCTTCCATATATTTT

size: -
J: TRBJ2-5
D: -
length: 15
V: TRBV11-2
CDR3: CASSLVAKVQETQYF
DNA: TGTGCCAGCAGCTTAGTAGCTAAGGTCCAAGAGACCCAGTACTTC

size: once
J: TRBJ2-2
D: TRBD2
length: 16
V: TRBV9
CDR3: CASSMGLAGNTGELFF
DNA: TGTGCCAGCAGCATGGGACTAGCGGGAAATACCGGGGAGCTGTTTTTT

size: few
J: TRBJ2-2
D: -
length: 15
V: TRBV27
CDR3: CASSSHGTRSGELFF
DNA: TGTGCCAGCAGTTCTCATGGAACTAGGAGCGGGGAGCTGTTTTTT

size: -
J: TRBJ1-1
D: -
length: 13
V: TRBV19
CDR3: CASSMSGGTEAFF
DNA: TGTGCCAGTAGTATGTCGGGCGGCACTGAAGCTTTCTTT

size: -
J: TRBJ1-1
D: -
length: 13
V: TRBV6-1
CDR3: CASSESPNTEAFF
DNA: TGTGCCAGCAGTGAAAGCCCGAACACTGAAGCTTTCTTT

size: -
J: TRBJ2-2
D: -
length: 15
V: TRBV7-2
CDR3: CASSPLGRNTGELFF
DNA: TGTGCCAGCAGTCCCCTCGGTCGGAACACCGGGGAGCTGTTTTTT

size: -
J: TRBJ2-1
D: TRBD2
length: 16
V: TRBV18
CDR3: CASSLLAGGIDNEQFF
DNA: TGTGCCAGCTCACTTCTAGCGGGAGGAATCGACAATGAGCAGTTCTTC

size: few
J: TRBJ1-5
D: -
length: 13
V: TRBV19
CDR3: CASSRTRNQPQHF
DNA: TGTGCCAGTAGTAGGACCCGCAATCAGCCCCAGCATTTT

size: once
J: TRBJ2-2
D: -
length: 14
V: TRBV2
CDR3: CASSEVGATGELFF
DNA: TGTGCCAGCAGTGAAGTGGGGGCCACCGGGGAGCTGTTTTTT

size: -
J: TRBJ2-3
D: -
length: 16
V: TRBV11-2
CDR3: CASSLANRARTDTQYF
DNA: TGTGCCAGCAGCTTAGCAAACAGGGCCCGCACAGATACGCAGTATTTT

size: -
J: TRBJ2-3
D: -
length: 14
V: TRBV19
CDR3: CASSIASLRDTQYF
DNA: TGTGCCAGTAGTATAGCCTCACTAAGAGATACGCAGTATTTT

size: -
J: TRBJ2-7
D: -
length: 15
V: TRBV4-1
CDR3: CASSQALGGLGEQYF
DNA: TGCGCCAGCAGCCAAGCACTTGGGGGGCTTGGGGAGCAGTACTTC

size: -
J: TRBJ2-7
D: -
length: 13
V: TRBV5-1
CDR3: CASSLVGGYEQYF
DNA: TGCGCCAGCAGCTTGGTGGGGGGCTACGAGCAGTACTTC

size: -
J: TRBJ2-5
D: -
length: 11
V: TRBV28
CDR3: CASSAVETQYF
DNA: TGTGCCAGCAGTGCCGTTGAGACCCAGTACTTC

size: -
J: TRBJ2-5
D: TRBD2
length: 11
V: TRBV6-5
CDR3: CALGREETQYF
DNA: TGTGCCCTGGGGAGGGAAGAGACCCAGTACTTC

size: -
J: TRBJ2-1
D: -
length: 17
V: TRBV7-8
CDR3: CASSLDWRPQLYNEQFF
DNA: TGTGCCAGCAGCTTAGACTGGCGGCCACAACTCTACAATGAGCAGTTCTTC

size: -
J: TRBJ2-3
D: -
length: 14
V: TRBV4-1
CDR3: CASSQVRSPDTQYF
DNA: TGCGCCAGCAGCCAAGTTAGGTCGCCAGATACGCAGTATTTT

size: -
J: TRBJ1-5
D: -
length: 16
V: TRBV4-1
CDR3: CASSQEGRDFPQPQHF
DNA: TGCGCCAGCAGCCAAGAAGGTCGGGATTTTCCTCAGCCCCAGCATTTT

size: -
J: TRBJ2-7
D: -
length: 14
V: TRBV5-1
CDR3: CASSPGIEWGEQYF
DNA: TGCGCCAGCAGCCCTGGTATTGAATGGGGCGAGCAGTACTTC

size: few
J: TRBJ1-2
D: -
length: 13
V: TRBV19
CDR3: CASSFVSRDSYTF
DNA: TGTGCCAGTAGTTTTGTGAGCCGGGACAGCTACACCTTC

size: -
J: TRBJ2-5
D: TRBD1
length: 14
V: TRBV6-1
CDR3: CASILDRGQETQYF
DNA: TGTGCCAGCATCCTGGACAGGGGGCAAGAGACCCAGTACTTC

size: -
J: TRBJ1-6
D: TRBD1
length: 14
V: TRBV11-2
CDR3: CASSLGDRGSPLHF
DNA: TGTGCCAGCAGCTTAGGTGACAGGGGTTCACCCCTCCACTTT

size: -
J: TRBJ2-2
D: TRBD2
length: 14
V: TRBV7-2
CDR3: CASSSLAVAGELFF
DNA: TGTGCCAGCAGCTCTCTAGCGGTGGCCGGGGAGCTGTTTTTT

size: -
J: TRBJ2-3
D: -
length: 13
V: TRBV7-8
CDR3: CASSLYFADTQYF
DNA: TGTGCCAGCAGCTTATACTTTGCCGATACGCAGTATTTT

size: -
J: TRBJ2-1
D: -
length: 15
V: TRBV10-3
CDR3: CAISARQGGYNEQFF
DNA: TGTGCCATCAGTGCTCGGCAGGGGGGCTACAATGAGCAGTTCTTC

size: -
J: TRBJ2-2
D: TRBD1
length: 15
V: TRBV4-1
CDR3: CASSQGTGATGELFF
DNA: TGCGCCAGCAGCCAAGGGACAGGGGCGACCGGGGAGCTGTTTTTT

size: -
J: TRBJ1-4
D: -
length: 17
V: TRBV27
CDR3: CASTSAVTRATNEKLFF
DNA: TGTGCCAGCACCTCGGCGGTAACAAGAGCAACTAATGAAAAACTGTTTTTT